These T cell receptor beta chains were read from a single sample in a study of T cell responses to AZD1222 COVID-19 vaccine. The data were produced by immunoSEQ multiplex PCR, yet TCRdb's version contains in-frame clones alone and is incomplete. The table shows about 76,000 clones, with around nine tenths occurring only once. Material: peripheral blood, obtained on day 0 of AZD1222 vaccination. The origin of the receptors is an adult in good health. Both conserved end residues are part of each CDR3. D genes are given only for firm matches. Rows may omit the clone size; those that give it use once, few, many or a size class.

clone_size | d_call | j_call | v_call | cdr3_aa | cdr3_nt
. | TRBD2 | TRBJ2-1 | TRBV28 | CASRVSGAPLVGKQFF | TGTGCCAGCAGAGTCAGCGGGGCGCCTTTGGTTGGGAAGCAGTTCTTC
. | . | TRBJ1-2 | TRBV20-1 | CSATGQTYTF | TGCAGTGCGACGGGACAAACCTACACCTTC
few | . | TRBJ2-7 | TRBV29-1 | CSVRRRDGDYEQYF | TGCAGCGTTAGGAGACGGGACGGAGATTACGAGCAGTACTTC
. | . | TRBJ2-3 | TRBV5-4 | CASSPYGGDTQYF | TGTGCCAGCAGCCCATATGGGGGAGATACGCAGTATTTT
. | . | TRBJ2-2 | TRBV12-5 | CASGLNGNTGELFF | TGTGCTAGCGGACTTAACGGGAACACCGGGGAGCTGTTTTTT
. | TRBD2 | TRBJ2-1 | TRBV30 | CACTPAGVGNEQFF | TGTGCCTGCACCCCAGCGGGAGTAGGAAATGAGCAGTTCTTC
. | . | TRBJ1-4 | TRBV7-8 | CASSILGGPATNEKLFF | TGTGCCAGCAGCATACTAGGGGGGCCCGCAACTAATGAAAAACTGTTTTTT
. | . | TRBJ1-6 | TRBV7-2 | CASSLDPGSPLHF | TGTGCCAGCAGCTTAGATCCGGGGTCACCCCTCCACTTT
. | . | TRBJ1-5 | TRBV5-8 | CASSRRTDNQPQHF | TGTGCCAGCAGCCGACGGACAGACAATCAGCCCCAGCATTTT
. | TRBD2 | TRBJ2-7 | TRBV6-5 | CASSLAGGPGEQYF | TGTGCCAGCAGTTTAGCGGGAGGGCCCGGCGAGCAGTACTTC
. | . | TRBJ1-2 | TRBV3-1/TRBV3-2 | CASSPPGGDGYTF | TGTGCCAGCAGCCCCCCGGGGGGAGACGGCTACACCTTC
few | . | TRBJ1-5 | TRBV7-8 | CASSLADQPAEPQHF | TGTGCCAGCAGCTTAGCCGACCAGCCTGCGGAGCCCCAGCATTTT
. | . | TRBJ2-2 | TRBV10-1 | CASSESSLSGELFF | TGCGCCAGCAGTGAGTCTAGCTTGTCCGGGGAGCTGTTTTTT
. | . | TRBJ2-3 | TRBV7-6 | CAISNPDTQYF | TGTGCCATTTCAAATCCGGATACGCAGTATTTT
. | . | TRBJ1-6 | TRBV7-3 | CASSLTGNNSPLHF | TGTGCCAGCAGCTTAACAGGGAATAATTCACCCCTCCACTTT
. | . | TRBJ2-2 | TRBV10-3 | CATEAIRGSHGELFF | TGTGCCACCGAAGCGATTAGGGGGAGTCACGGGGAGCTGTTTTTT
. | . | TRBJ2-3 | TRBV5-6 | CASSSRDTQYF | TGTGCCAGCAGCTCCAGGGATACGCAGTATTTT
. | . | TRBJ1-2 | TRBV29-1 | CSVGGGGDGYTF | TGCAGCGTCGGGGGAGGTGGGGACGGCTACACCTTC
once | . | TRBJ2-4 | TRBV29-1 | CSVEDRRGTAKNIQYF | TGCAGCGTTGAAGATCGTCGCGGGACAGCCAAAAACATTCAGTACTTC
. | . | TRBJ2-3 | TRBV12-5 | CASGPRRGSTDTQYF | TGTGCTAGTGGTCCAAGGAGAGGGAGCACAGATACGCAGTATTTT
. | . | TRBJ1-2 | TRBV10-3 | CAISAPDRPGGYTF | TGTGCCATCAGTGCTCCTGACAGGCCGGGTGGCTACACCTTC
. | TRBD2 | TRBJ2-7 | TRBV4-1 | CASSRTSGYEQYF | TGCGCCAGCAGCCGGACTAGCGGGTACGAGCAGTACTTC
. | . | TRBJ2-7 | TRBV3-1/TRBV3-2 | CASSGRDEQYF | TGTGCCAGCAGTGGGCGCGACGAGCAGTACTTC
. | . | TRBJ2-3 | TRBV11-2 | CASSSYLSGRTDTQYF | TGTGCCAGCAGCTCCTACCTTAGCGGCCGCACAGATACGCAGTATTTT
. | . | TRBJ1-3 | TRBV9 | CASSVGGDGNTIYF | TGTGCCAGCAGCGTAGGAGGGGATGGAAACACCATATATTTT
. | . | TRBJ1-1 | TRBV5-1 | CASSVQQYTEAFF | TGCGCCAGCAGCGTACAGCAGTACACTGAAGCTTTCTTT
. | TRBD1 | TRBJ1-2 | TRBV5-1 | CASTILGQGDGYTF | TGCGCCAGTACGATTCTCGGACAGGGAGATGGCTACACCTTC
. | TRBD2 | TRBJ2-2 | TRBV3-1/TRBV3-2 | CASTHSPGGGELFF | TGTGCCAGCACCCACAGTCCGGGAGGCGGGGAGCTGTTTTTT
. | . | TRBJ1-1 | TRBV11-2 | CASSLGGSLEAFF | TGTGCCAGCAGCTTAGGGGGGTCCCTTGAAGCTTTCTTT
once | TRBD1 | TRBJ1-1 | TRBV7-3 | CASRLDRASTEAFF | TGTGCCAGCAGGCTGGACAGGGCGTCCACTGAAGCTTTCTTT
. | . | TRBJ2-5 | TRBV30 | CAWSPGPRNTQYF | TGTGCCTGGAGTCCCGGGCCTCGTAATACCCAGTACTTC
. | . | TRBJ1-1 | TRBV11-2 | CASSLPSPGMNTEAFF | TGTGCCAGCAGCTTACCCTCCCCAGGGATGAACACTGAAGCTTTCTTT
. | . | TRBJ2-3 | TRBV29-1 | CSGQGGRNTQYF | TGCAGCGGCCAAGGGGGGAGAAATACGCAGTATTTT
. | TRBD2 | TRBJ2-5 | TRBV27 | CASSLGLAGGQWETQYF | TGTGCCAGCAGTCTCGGACTAGCGGGGGGCCAGTGGGAGACCCAGTACTTC